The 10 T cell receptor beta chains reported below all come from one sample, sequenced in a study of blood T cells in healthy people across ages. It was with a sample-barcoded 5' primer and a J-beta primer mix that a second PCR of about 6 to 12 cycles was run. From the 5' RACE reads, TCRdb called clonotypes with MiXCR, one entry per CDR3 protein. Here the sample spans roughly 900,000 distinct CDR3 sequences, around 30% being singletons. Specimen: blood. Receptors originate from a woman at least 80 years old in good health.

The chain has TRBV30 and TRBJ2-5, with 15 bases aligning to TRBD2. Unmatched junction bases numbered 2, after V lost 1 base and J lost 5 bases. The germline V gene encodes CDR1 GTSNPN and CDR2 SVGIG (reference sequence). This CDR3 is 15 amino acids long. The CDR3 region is CAWSAGLAGGETQYF. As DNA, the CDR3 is TGTGCCTGGAGTGCAGGACTAGCGGGAGGGGAGACCCAGTACTTC.

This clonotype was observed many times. The CDR3 coding sequence is TGCGCCAGCAGCCTTGGGGGACTACCGAGCTATGGCTACACCTTC. Its translation: CASSLGGLPSYGYTF. The gene calls are TRBV5-1 and TRBJ1-2, with D maybe TRBD1 (5 bases). This CDR3 region has 15 residues. Looked up from germline, CDR1 is SGHRS and CDR2 is YFSETQ. The germline V and J ends were trimmed by 4 bases and 4 bases, with 17 bases remaining between them. Filled out from reference TRBV5-1 and TRBJ1-2, the complete variable domain reads KAGVTQTPRYLIKTRGQQVTLSCSPISGHRSVSWYQQTPGQGLQFLFEYFSETQRNKGNFPGRFSGRQFSNSRSEMNVSTLELGDSALYLCASSLGGLPSYGYTFGSGTRLTVV.

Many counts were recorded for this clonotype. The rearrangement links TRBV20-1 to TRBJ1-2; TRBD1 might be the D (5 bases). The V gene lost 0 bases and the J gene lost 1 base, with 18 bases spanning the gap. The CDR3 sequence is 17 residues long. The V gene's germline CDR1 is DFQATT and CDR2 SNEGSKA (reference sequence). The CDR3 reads CSARDPGGGIVNYGYTF. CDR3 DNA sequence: TGCAGTGCTAGAGATCCCGGCGGGGGAATTGTTAACTATGGCTACACCTTC.

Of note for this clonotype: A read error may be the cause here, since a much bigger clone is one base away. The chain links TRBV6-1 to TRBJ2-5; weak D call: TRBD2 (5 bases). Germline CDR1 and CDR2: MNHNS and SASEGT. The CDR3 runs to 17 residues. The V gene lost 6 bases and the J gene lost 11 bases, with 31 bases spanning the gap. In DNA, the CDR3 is TGTGCCAGCAGGGCTTACGGGGTGGTAGGTAGATACAATGAGCAGTACTTC. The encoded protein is CASRAYGVVGRYNEQYF.

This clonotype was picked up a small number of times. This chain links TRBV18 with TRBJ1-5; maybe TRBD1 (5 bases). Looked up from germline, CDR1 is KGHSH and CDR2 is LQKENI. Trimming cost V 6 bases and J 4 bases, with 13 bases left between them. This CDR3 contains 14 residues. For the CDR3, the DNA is TGTGCCAGCTCGGCAGTGGGGGAGAATCAGCCCCAGCATTTT. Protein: CASSAVGENQPQHF.

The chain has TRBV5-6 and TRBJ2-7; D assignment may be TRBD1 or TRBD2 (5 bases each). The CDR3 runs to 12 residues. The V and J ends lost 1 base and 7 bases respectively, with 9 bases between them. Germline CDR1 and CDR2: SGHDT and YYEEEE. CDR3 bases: TGTGCCAGCAGCTTGATGAGGGGAGAGCAGTACTTC. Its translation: CASSLMRGEQYF.

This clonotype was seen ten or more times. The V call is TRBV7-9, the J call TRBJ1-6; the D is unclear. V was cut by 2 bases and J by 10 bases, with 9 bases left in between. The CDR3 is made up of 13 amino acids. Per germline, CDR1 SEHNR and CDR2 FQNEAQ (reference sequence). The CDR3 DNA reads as TGTGCCAGCAGCTTAAGACCCGGGTCACCCCTCCACTTT. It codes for CASSLRPGSPLHF.

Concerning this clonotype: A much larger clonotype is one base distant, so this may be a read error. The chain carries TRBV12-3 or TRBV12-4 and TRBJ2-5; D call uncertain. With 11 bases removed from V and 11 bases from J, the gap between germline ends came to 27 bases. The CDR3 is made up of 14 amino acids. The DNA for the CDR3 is TGTGCCGTACGGCCCCAAGTGATCCACAATGAGCAGTACTTC. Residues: CAVRPQVIHNEQYF.

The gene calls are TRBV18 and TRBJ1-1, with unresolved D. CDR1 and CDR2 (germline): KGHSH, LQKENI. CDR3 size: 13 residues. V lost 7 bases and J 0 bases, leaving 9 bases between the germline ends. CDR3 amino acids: CASFKNMNTEAFF. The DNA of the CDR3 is TGTGCCAGCTTCAAAAACATGAACACTGAAGCTTTCTTT.

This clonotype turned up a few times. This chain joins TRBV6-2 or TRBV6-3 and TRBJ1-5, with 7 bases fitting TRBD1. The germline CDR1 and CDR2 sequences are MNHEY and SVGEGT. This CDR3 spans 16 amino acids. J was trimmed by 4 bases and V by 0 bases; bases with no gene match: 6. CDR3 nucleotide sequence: TGTGCCAGCAGTTACTCGGCGACAGGGAGAAATCAGCCCCAGCATTTT. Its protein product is CASSYSATGRNQPQHF.